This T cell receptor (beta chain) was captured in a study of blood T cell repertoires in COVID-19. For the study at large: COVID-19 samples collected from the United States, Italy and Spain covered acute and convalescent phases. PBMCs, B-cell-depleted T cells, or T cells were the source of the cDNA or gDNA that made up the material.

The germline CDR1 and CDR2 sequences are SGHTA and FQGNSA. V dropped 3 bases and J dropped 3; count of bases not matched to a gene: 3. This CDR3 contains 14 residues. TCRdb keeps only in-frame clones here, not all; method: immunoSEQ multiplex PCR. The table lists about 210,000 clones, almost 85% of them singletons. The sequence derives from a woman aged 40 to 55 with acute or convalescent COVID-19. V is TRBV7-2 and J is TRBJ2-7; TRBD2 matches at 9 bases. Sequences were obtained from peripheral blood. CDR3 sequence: CASSLGSGSYEQYF. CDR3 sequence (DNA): TGTGCCAGCAGCTTGGGTAGCGGGAGCTACGAGCAGTACTTC.